The present T cell receptor beta chain was sequenced within a study of blood T cell repertoires in COVID-19. Study processing details: Reference gene primers were amplified, and this amplification served to estimate nucleated cell counts. Profiling relied on immunoSEQ multiplex PCR, and the TCRdb table lists in-frame clones only, not all of them. V, J and clone size are taken as reported in that table, and D and trimming were inferred from the DNA itself. The sample shows some 230,000 clones, about 81% of them seen only once. The CDR3 covers 13 residues. V dropped 4 bases and J dropped 5 bases, with 13 bases sitting between them. The germline V gene has CDR1 SGHRS and CDR2 YFSETQ. Seattle cases were enrolled at active infection and followed longitudinally.

The sequencing sample was made of peripheral blood. This TCR was sampled from a woman older than 75 with COVID-19, enrolled during active disease. The chain couples TRBV5-1 to TRBJ2-7; D is possibly TRBD1 (6 bases). This chain's CDR3 is CASSQQGINEQYF. The DNA for the CDR3 is TGCGCCAGCAGCCAACAGGGTATTAACGAGCAGTACTTC.